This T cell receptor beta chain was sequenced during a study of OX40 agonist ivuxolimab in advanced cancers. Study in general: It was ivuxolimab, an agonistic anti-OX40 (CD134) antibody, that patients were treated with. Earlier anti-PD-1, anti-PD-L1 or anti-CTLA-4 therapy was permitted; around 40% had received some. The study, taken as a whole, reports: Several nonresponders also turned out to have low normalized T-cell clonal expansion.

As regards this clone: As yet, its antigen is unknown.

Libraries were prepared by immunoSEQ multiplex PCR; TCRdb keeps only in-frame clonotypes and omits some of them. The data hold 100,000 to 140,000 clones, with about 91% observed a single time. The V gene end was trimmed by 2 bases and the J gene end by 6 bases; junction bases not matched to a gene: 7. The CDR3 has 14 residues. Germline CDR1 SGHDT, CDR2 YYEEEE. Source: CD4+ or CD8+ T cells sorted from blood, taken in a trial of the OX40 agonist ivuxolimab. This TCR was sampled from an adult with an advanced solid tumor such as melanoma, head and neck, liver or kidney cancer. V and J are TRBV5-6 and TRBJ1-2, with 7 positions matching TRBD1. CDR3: CASSLSGTEDGYTF. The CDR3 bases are TGTGCCAGCAGCTTATCCGGGACAGAGGATGGCTACACCTTC.